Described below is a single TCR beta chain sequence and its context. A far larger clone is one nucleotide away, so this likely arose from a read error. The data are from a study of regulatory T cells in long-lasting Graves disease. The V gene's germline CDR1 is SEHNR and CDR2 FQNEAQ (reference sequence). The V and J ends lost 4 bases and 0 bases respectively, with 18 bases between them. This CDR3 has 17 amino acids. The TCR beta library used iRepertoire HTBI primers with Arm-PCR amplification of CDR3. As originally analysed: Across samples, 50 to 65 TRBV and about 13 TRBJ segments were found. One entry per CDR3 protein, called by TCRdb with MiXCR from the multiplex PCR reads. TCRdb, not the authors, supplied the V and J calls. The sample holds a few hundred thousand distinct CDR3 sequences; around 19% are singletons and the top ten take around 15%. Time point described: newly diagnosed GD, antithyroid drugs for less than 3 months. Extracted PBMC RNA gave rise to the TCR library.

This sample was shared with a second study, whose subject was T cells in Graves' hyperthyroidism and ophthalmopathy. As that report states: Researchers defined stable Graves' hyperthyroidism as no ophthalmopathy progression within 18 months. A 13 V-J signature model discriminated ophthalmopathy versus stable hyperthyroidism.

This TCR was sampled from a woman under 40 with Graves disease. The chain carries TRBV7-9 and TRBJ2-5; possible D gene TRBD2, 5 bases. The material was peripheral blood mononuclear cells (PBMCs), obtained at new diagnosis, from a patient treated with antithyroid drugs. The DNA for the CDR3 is TGTGCCAGCAGCTCGATGCGGGTAGGCCCACACCAAGAGACCCAGTACTTC. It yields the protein CASSSMRVGPHQETQYF.